This T cell receptor (beta chain) was recorded in a study of T cell changes during pregnancy in multiple sclerosis. Using immunoSEQ multiplex PCR, the repertoire was profiled, and TCRdb retains in-frame clones only, with some absent. The sample lists about 100,000 clones, over 85% occurring once. Unmatched junction bases numbered 6, after V lost 7 bases and J lost 0 bases. The CDR3 has 15 residues. Germline loops: CDR1 MNHNS, CDR2 SASEGT. The chain recombines TRBV6-1 with TRBJ2-7; 10 nucleotides agree with TRBD2. The clonotype originates from a female donor with multiple sclerosis, enrolled in a pregnancy study. The source was peripheral blood, collected in the second trimester of pregnancy. This CDR3 is CASTLLAGPSYEQYF. CDR3 nucleotide sequence: TGTGCCAGCACCTTACTAGCGGGACCCTCCTACGAGCAGTACTTC.